This T cell receptor beta chain was sequenced for a study of T cell responses to AZD1222 COVID-19 vaccine. Using immunoSEQ multiplex PCR, the repertoire was profiled, and TCRdb retains in-frame clones only, with some absent. The top ten hold approximately 10% of the sample, which has approximately 110,000 clones, less than 90% seen once. CDR1 is WNHNN, CDR2 SYGVQD, per germline (reference sequence). Trimming left V 3 bases short and J 4 bases short, with 15 bases between. The CDR3 totals 15 residues. V gene TRBV10-1 combines with J gene TRBJ1-1, with a tentative D call TRBD1 (5 bases). This receptor was taken from an adult in good health. The sequences come from peripheral blood, collected on day 0 of AZD1222 vaccination. The CDR3 region has the DNA TGCGCCAGCAGTGACGCCGGGGAGGGGAGCACTGAAGCTTTCTTT. Residues: CASSDAGEGSTEAFF.